Included here is one T cell receptor (beta chain) sequence, with context. Its antigen is undetermined. A single record per CDR3 protein comes from TCRdb applying MiXCR to the reads. Of about 6,200 distinct CDR3 sequences in the sample, around a third are singletons; the top ten hold about 25%. This specimen comes from a study of type 1 regulatory T cells. Study-wide context: An in vitro protocol generated T-allo10, a Tr1-enriched, alloantigen-specific CD4 T cell product. Findings and limits, study-wide: Tr1 cells had a more restricted TCR repertoire than non-Tr1 cells.

Germline assignment: CDR1 SGDLS and CDR2 YYNGEE. There are 20 residues in the CDR3. The junction had 15 bases not matched to a gene; V was cut back by 4 bases and J by 6 bases. Sequencing was done on a sample of cultured type 1 regulatory T (Tr1) cells, either the whole culture or a sorted fraction (not recorded which). The sequence was obtained from a human donor in good health. This chain joins TRBV9 and TRBJ2-2; TRBD2 agrees at 16 bases. This chain's CDR3 is CASSKSGLAGGGWGAGELFF. The CDR3 nucleotides are TGTGCCAGCAGCAAATCGGGACTAGCGGGAGGGGGATGGGGGGCCGGGGAGCTGTTTTTT.